This is a list of T cell receptor beta chains from one sample in a study of shared T cell receptors in the human thymus. The protocol was immunoSEQ multiplex PCR, while the TCRdb copy is restricted to in-frame clones and leaves out a portion. This sample carries hundreds of thousands of clones, around 87% of them seen once, and the ten largest clones take over 0.008%. These data were likewise used in another study, on human thymus T cells.

The specimen sequenced was thymocytes. These receptors all stem from a boy in the first two years of life with a congenital heart defect. The CDR3 runs from the conserved cysteine through the conserved F or W.

>TRBJ2-7|TRBV7-3
CASREWDPLISYEQYF
>TRBJ1-5|TRBV28
CASRTTDSGNQPQHF
>TRBJ2-7|TRBV19
CASSLTGRGWYEQYF
>TRBJ2-5|TRBV7-9
CASSLVGTSGGRQETQYF
>TRBJ2-2|TRBV2
CASDWGEAGELFF
>TRBJ2-7|TRBV4-3
CASSQWGTSDEQYF
>-|TRBV7-8
CASSSAYEQYF
>TRBJ2-1|TRBV7-9
CASTAGVSWGNEQFF
>TRBJ2-7|TRBV28
CASSLGGGKTYEQYF
>TRBJ2-2|TRBV6-1
CASSARRGGTNTGELFF
>TRBJ2-3|TRBV19
CASSMTGQADTQYF
>TRBJ1-2|TRBV7-8
CASSLEDRAYYGYTF
>TRBJ1-1|TRBV7-9
CASSLPRTGGPTEAFF
>TRBJ2-3|TRBV5-1
CASSLRTAQGEYF
>TRBJ2-7|TRBV28
CASSLRGQFGVFPYEQYF
>TRBJ1-2|TRBV30
CAGYRGRDYGYTF
>TRBJ1-5|TRBV5-4
CASSFGGSSNQPQHF
>TRBJ2-5|TRBV27
CASAGVQETQYF
>TRBJ2-2|TRBV7-9
CASSPLWGDTGELFF
>TRBJ1-6|TRBV14
CASSPSTVGNSPLHF
>TRBJ2-7|TRBV7-2
CASSLFPSGGGPHYEQYF
>TRBJ2-7|TRBV27
CASSSRTGRAYEQYF
>TRBJ2-2|TRBV7-9
CASSLADKAGANTGELFF
>TRBJ2-1|TRBV25-1
CASSDPPTSGGPNEQFF
>TRBJ2-1|TRBV4-2
CASSPRGSSNNEQFF
>TRBJ2-7|TRBV27
CASSRPGQGSYEQYF
>TRBJ2-3|TRBV7-2
CASSSPSSRPRSSTDTQYF
>TRBJ1-5|TRBV28
CASSLYGRVNQPQHF
>TRBJ2-7|TRBV5-1
CASRLAVSYEQYF
>TRBJ2-3|TRBV28
CASSLTGRLAGGPIPDTQYF
>TRBJ1-1|TRBV4-1
CASSQDLALGRNNTEAFF
>TRBJ2-2|TRBV4-2
CASSQPGLAGGNTGELFF
>TRBJ2-3|TRBV27
CASSKKTSTDTQYF
>TRBJ1-2|TRBV5-8
CASSSRTGGLGYTF
>TRBJ2-7|TRBV28
CASSFGRVIYEQYF
>TRBJ2-7|TRBV5-8
CASSLCVPQGRGCYEQYF
>TRBJ1-4|TRBV7-9
CASSPGQHANEKLFF
>TRBJ2-7|TRBV5-5
CASSLLGGDAEQYF
>TRBJ1-5|TRBV28
CASSFFPPTGNQPQHF
>TRBJ2-7|TRBV6-5
CATSQLAGVVYEQYF
>TRBJ2-2|TRBV16
CASSQPRLAGDTGELFF
>TRBJ2-1|TRBV7-9
CASSPIERSSYNEQFF
>TRBJ1-5|TRBV7-5
CARSLGDRDPCRYQPQHF